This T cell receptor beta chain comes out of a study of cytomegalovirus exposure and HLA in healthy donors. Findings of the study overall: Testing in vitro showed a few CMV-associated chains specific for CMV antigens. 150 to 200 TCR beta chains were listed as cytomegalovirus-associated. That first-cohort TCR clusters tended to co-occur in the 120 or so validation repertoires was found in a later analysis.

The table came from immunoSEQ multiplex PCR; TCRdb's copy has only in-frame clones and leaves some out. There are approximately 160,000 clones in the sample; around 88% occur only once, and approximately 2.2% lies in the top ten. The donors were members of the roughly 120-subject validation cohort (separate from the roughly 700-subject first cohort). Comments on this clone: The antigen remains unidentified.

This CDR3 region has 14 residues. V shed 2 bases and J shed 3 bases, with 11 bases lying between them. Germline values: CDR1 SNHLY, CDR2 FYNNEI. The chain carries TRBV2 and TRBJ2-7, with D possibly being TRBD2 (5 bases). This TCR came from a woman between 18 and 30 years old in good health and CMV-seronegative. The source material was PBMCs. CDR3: CASSENTGFYEQYF. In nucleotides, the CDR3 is TGTGCCAGCAGTGAAAATACGGGATTCTACGAGCAGTACTTC.